The T cell receptor beta chain described here comes from a study of Ad26.COV2.S vaccination and SARS-CoV-2 variants. Broader study findings: The placebo group had lower spike-specific TCR breadth than the vaccine recipients did. Reported post-vaccination CD8+ and CD4+ T cell responses to spike showed substantial breadth. Placebo recipients and vaccine recipients were similar in non-spike TCR breadth.

Libraries were prepared by immunoSEQ multiplex PCR; TCRdb keeps only in-frame clonotypes and omits some of them. The table lists around 240,000 clones, roughly 90% of them singletons. Concerning this clone: Its antigen remains unknown.

Treatment specified: 19 received Ad26.COV2.S at low or high dose, single or two shots; five or six received placebo; per-sample allocation not given. Repertoires come from day 63 after the first vaccine or placebo injection. A Boston donor was an adult aged 18-55 years. The TCR comes from a person aged 18-65 years who received the Ad26.COV2.S COVID-19 vaccine or a placebo. Sample: peripheral blood, taken in a trial of Ad26.COV2.S vaccine versus placebo.

The CDR3 is CASSIGGGSYGYTF. The CDR3 bases are TGTGCCAGTAGTATAGGAGGGGGATCATATGGCTACACCTTC. The J gene is TRBJ1-2, the V gene TRBV19; TRBD1 is a possible D gene (6 bases). Germline lookup yields CDR1 LNHDA and CDR2 SQIVND (reference sequence). Trimming left V 1 base short and J 5 bases short, with 11 bases between. The CDR3 is made up of 14 amino acids.